This TCR beta chain comes out of a study of vaccination and CD4 T cells after COVID-19 (dated by TCRdb to 2021 to 2024). For the study in its entirety: SARS-CoV-2 positivity had been established in the convalescent patients by nasal swab PCR, and mild disease was recorded in several of these patients and severe disease in one. In under twelve COVID-19 convalescent patients and a few infection-naive healthy vaccine recipients, researchers compared the spike-specific CD4+ TCR repertoire from before mRNA vaccination with the repertoire from after. The time from the second vaccine dose to post-vaccine blood sampling had a median of around 72 days and ranged from about 12 to 250 days. Each participant got two doses of either the Pfizer-BioNTech BNT162b2 vaccine (n=8) or the Moderna mRNA-1273 vaccine (n=2). Culture stimuli were overlapping spike peptide pools from SARS-CoV-2 and from the common cold coronaviruses HCoV-NL63, HCoV-OC43 and HCoV-229E. Control cultures used a CEFX viral epitope pool as positive control, an HIV-1 Nef peptide pool as negative control, or no peptide. In the convalescent cohort there were six males and four females, among whom were two Hispanic individuals, seven Caucasians, two Asians and one multiracial person. Post-COVID blood samples from convalescent patients were collected a median of about 100 days after diagnosis, with a range of roughly 30 to 161 days. Here is what the overall study found, with its caveats: An increase in the median number of SARS-CoV-2-reactive clonotypes from some 20 after infection to 35 to 40 after vaccination was observed, but the change was not found to be significant. Relatively few convalescent patients were included in the study, and early timepoints after natural infection were not analyzed. Nearly all vaccine-specific clones in convalescent patients (304 of 307) were mono-reactive for SARS-CoV-2 spike rather than cross-reactive with common cold coronaviruses. In convalescent patients, a median around 90% of post-vaccine SARS-CoV-2-reactive clones were detected only after vaccination, suggesting vaccine-specific priming.

Per the germline V gene, SGHTA is the CDR1 and FQGNSA is the CDR2. Its CDR3 holds 14 amino acids, cysteine through phenylalanine. The sequence is cut down to CDR3 DNA, 42 bases in frame from base 1. Relative to germline, V is 3 bases shorter and J is 6 bases shorter, with 12 bases between their ends. A word on this clonotype: Its antigen is currently not known. Base quality data are lacking; no much larger clone is found one base away.

Libraries were made using PCR. DNA from cultured CD4+ T cells was subjected to TCR sequencing with the Oncomine TCR Beta short-read assay at the Johns Hopkins FTIC core. Genomic DNA was extracted from the cultured CD4+ T cells with the QIAamp micro DNA kit. The Oncomine TCR Beta libraries from cultured CD4+ T cells were pooled using unique dual indexes and then sequenced on an Illumina iSeq 100. Regarding the original processing steps: Non-productive sequences were removed, and CDR3s not starting with C, not ending with F or W, or shorter than 7 amino acids were discarded. The MANAFEST web application was used to identify antigen-specific clonotypes by comparing peptide-stimulated wells against reference wells and other culture wells. To be called positive, a clone needed an FDR below 0.05, an odds ratio above 5, and a productive frequency above 0.1% in at least two of three replicate wells. A clonotype was classed as cross-reactive if the clonotype showed significant expansion both in SARS-CoV-2 spike wells and in at least one common cold coronavirus spike condition. Levenshtein distances (stringdist) and unrooted phylogenetic trees (ape) in R version 3.6.1 were used to assess CDR3 homology. In TCRdb, the public reads were trimmed at Q25 with fastp and aligned with MiXCR, with productive beta chains retained. Each CDR3 protein appears once, grouped with its most common genes and DNA. TCRdb's processing, not the authors', yielded these V and J calls. The sample table shows just over 15,000 distinct CDR3 sequences, and approximately 71% are seen once. The top ten hold around a sixth of the sample.

What this sample's treatment or condition label stands for: roughly 10-day PBMC culture with coronavirus spike peptide pools or control peptides (ViraFEST assay). To expand antigen-specific T cells with peptide pools and then pick out the expanded clonotypes through TCR sequencing, the study relied on the ViraFEST assay. The convalescent patients' positive SARS-CoV-2 PCR tests fell between March and December 2020, which was before the Alpha, Beta and Delta variants emerged in the United States. Each well held some 2 million PBMCs cultured with roughly 10 ug/ml peptide pools in IMDM containing around 5% human AB serum and approximately 10 IU/ml IL-2. Half of the culture medium was replaced with fresh IL-2-containing medium on days 3 and 7. Once the cells had been in culture for around 10 days, the EasySep CD4+ T cell isolation kit was used to isolate CD4+ T cells by negative selection. Ficoll-Paque Plus gradient centrifugation was used to isolate PBMCs from whole blood, and the isolated PBMCs were then either used fresh or cryopreserved at -140C. In general, triplicate wells were set up for every culture condition.

This TCR came from a human donor who had recovered from COVID-19. The chain uses TRBV7-2 and TRBJ1-5, with no reliable assignment of the D segment. Sequenced: CD4+ T cells from blood, cultured in vitro. CDR3 protein: CASSLRVPTQPQHF. At the DNA level, the sequence is TGTGCCAGCAGCTTGAGGGTGCCCACTCAGCCCCAGCATTTT.